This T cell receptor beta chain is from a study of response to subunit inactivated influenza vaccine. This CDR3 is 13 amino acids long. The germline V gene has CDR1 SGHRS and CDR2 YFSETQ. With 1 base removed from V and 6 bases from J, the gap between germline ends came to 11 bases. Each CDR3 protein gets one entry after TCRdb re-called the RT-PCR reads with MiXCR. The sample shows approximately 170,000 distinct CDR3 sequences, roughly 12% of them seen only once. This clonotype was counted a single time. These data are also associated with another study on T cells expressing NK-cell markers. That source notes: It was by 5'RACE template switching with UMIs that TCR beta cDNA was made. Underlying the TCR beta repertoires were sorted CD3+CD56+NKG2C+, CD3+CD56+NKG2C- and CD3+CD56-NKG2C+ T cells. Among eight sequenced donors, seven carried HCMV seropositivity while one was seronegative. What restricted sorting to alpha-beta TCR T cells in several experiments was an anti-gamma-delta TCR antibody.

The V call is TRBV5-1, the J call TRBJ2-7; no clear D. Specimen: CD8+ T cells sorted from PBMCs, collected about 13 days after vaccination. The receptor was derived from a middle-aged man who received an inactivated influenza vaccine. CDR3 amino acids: CASSLPATLEQYF. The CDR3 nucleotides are TGCGCCAGCAGCTTGCCCGCCACCCTCGAGCAGTACTTC. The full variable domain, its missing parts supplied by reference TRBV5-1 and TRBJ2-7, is KAGVTQTPRYLIKTRGQQVTLSCSPISGHRSVSWYQQTPGQGLQFLFEYFSETQRNKGNFPGRFSGRQFSNSRSEMNVSTLELGDSALYLCASSLPATLEQYFGPGTRLTVT.